This T cell receptor (beta chain) was found in a study of cytomegalovirus exposure and HLA in healthy donors. For this clone: Its antigen remains unidentified. The same CDR3 also results from other DNA sequences found in this sample.

The method was immunoSEQ multiplex PCR; TCRdb's version includes in-frame clones alone and lacks a portion of them. The data show roughly 140,000 clones, with roughly nine tenths seen just once and around 3.2% held by the top ten. Germline V gives CDR1 SNHLY, CDR2 FYNNEI. V was shortened by 2 bases and J by 2 bases, with 7 bases between the two germline ends. The CDR3 length is 14 residues. Overall study findings and caveats: Accounts indicate the classifier identified cytomegalovirus status with strong specificity and sensitivity. The CMV antigen specificity of three CMV-associated chains was confirmed through in vitro analysis. Altogether, 150 to 200 TCR beta chains were recorded as cytomegalovirus-associated.

The sequenced sample consisted of PBMCs. The V call is TRBV2, the J call TRBJ1-5; D is unresolved. The origin of this receptor is a woman aged 18-29 years in good health and CMV-seropositive. The CDR3: CASSELRGNQPQHF. CDR3 DNA: TGTGCCAGCAGTGAACTACGGGGCAATCAGCCCCAGCATTTT.